The present T cell receptor (beta chain) was sequenced within a study of cytomegalovirus exposure and HLA in healthy donors. The overall study: In a previous analysis, 117 million unique TCR beta sequences were found from about 190 million T cells. Clustering assigned 70% to 85% of the roughly 430 genotyped donors to the Caucasian-associated ancestry cluster.

On this clone itself: Its antigen remains unknown.

Per the germline V gene, CDR1 is KGHSH and CDR2 is LQKENI. Trimming took 3 bases from V and 2 from J, leaving 11 bases between them. The CDR3 sequence is 15 residues long. Whole-study findings and limits: A cluster of highly shared sequence variants was likely a sequencing artifact. Confirmation was obtained in vitro that three CMV-associated chains are specific for CMV antigens.

The PCR had 60 Vbeta and 13 Jbeta primers. The protocol was immunoSEQ multiplex PCR, while the TCRdb copy is restricted to in-frame clones and leaves out a portion. In the table there are 200,000 to 250,000 clones, more than 60% of which are singletons. The chain carries TRBV18 and TRBJ1-3, with TRBD1 as a possible D gene (6 bases). The specimen sequenced was PBMCs. This TCR was recovered from a woman aged 60-75 years in good health and CMV-seropositive. For the CDR3, the DNA is TGTGCCAGCTCACCTGGGCCAGGGGCTGGAAACACCATATATTTT. Residues: CASSPGPGAGNTIYF.